A selection of T cell receptor beta chains follows, all from one sample in a study of blood T cell repertoires in COVID-19. TCRdb's table, derived via immunoSEQ multiplex PCR, lists solely in-frame clones and lacks some. The sample yields approximately 170,000 clones, almost 85% seen once. Sequences were obtained from peripheral blood. The origin of the receptors is a middle-aged man who had recovered from COVID-19. Each CDR3 is given with its conserved first and last residue. D genes are given only for firm matches. Part of the rows lack a size; the others show once, few, many or a class for expanded clones.

TRBJ1-3	.	.	TRBV23-1	CASPGGGTGNTIYF	TGCGCCAGCCCCGGGGGGGGGACTGGAAACACCATATATTTT
TRBJ1-2	few	.	TRBV7-6	CASSPETGPNYGYTF	TGTGCCAGCAGCCCGGAGACAGGACCAAACTATGGCTACACCTTC
TRBJ2-7	.	TRBD2	TRBV5-4	CASSLSAGGTYEQYF	TGTGCCAGCAGCTTGTCTGCGGGAGGAACCTACGAGCAGTACTTC
TRBJ2-2	.	TRBD2	TRBV3-1/TRBV3-2	CASSQDQAGGRGELFF	TGTGCCAGCAGCCAAGATCAGGCGGGGGGCCGGGGGGAGCTGTTTTTT
TRBJ1-1	.	.	TRBV19	CASTPPEKGGINTEAFF	TGTGCCAGTACCCCACCCGAGAAGGGAGGGATTAACACTGAAGCTTTCTTT
TRBJ2-3	.	.	TRBV7-9	CASSLGRAPDTQYF	TGTGCCAGCAGCTTAGGCAGGGCCCCAGATACGCAGTATTTT
TRBJ2-3	.	.	TRBV4-2	CASSQGGVREDTQYF	TGTGCCAGCAGCCAAGGGGGGGTTCGTGAAGATACGCAGTATTTT
TRBJ2-3	.	TRBD2	TRBV6-2/TRBV6-3	CASSSETLTSSFTADTQYF	TGTGCCAGCAGTTCCGAAACTCTGACTAGCAGCTTCACAGCAGATACGCAGTATTTT
TRBJ2-3	.	.	TRBV9	CASSVSQGFADTQYF	TGTGCCAGCAGCGTATCGCAGGGTTTCGCAGATACGCAGTATTTT
TRBJ2-3	.	.	TRBV7-9	CASSPVSTDTQYF	TGTGCCAGCAGCCCCGTCTCCACAGATACGCAGTATTTT
TRBJ2-7	.	TRBD1	TRBV4-3	CASSQGQGYHEQYF	TGCGCCAGCAGCCAGGGACAGGGATACCACGAGCAGTACTTC
TRBJ2-7	.	TRBD1	TRBV19	CANGQGGGQYF	TGTGCCAATGGACAGGGTGGAGGGCAGTACTTC
TRBJ1-6	.	TRBD1	TRBV27	CASRSDRGGSPLHF	TGTGCCAGCAGATCTGACAGGGGCGGTTCACCCCTCCACTTT